The subject of this entry is one TCR beta chain. Its antigen is unknown. The sample originates from a study of shared clonotypes between healthy human individuals. About the study: Sampling drew on donors who were two women and a few men aged 18 to 49. Study-wide results and limits: Estimated richness values were generally larger in naive subsets than in memory subsets. Unshared clonotypes carried lower generation probabilities than those common to all four donors.

Healthy adults negative for HIV, lacking recent acute infections or vaccinations, served as donors. Germline CDR1 reads KGHSH; CDR2 reads LQKENI. The CDR3 runs 14 residues. J gave up 5 bases and V 4 bases, and 6 bases lay outside the gene matches. Sequenced by immunoSEQ multiplex PCR; TCRdb stores in-frame clones only, minus some. The data contain 2 million to 2.5 million clones, 95% of them seen just once; the ten biggest clones take up around 0.13%. The sequencing sample was made of naive CD4+ T cells sorted from blood. Specified subset: CD45RA+ positively selected. The rearrangement uses TRBV18 and TRBJ2-5; 8 nucleotides line up with TRBD1. The TCR comes from a man younger than 35 in good health. The CDR3 coding sequence is TGTGCCAGCTCACTCCTGGACAGGGCTGAGACCCAGTACTTC. This sequence encodes CASSLLDRAETQYF.